The 26 T cell receptor beta chains below were found in one sample sequenced in a study of blood T cell repertoires in COVID-19. Data came from immunoSEQ multiplex PCR; TCRdb stores just in-frame clones and leaves some out. The top ten clones hold around 5% of a sample with roughly 280,000 clones, around nine tenths of them seen once. The sample was peripheral blood. The receptors originated from a woman aged 55-70 years with COVID-19, enrolled during active disease.

The V gene is TRBV19, the J gene TRBJ1-5; D gene uncertain. This CDR3 has 15 amino acids. Between the trimmed V and J ends, which lost 7 bases and 0 bases, there was a span of 13 bases. Germline assignment: CDR1 LNHDA and CDR2 SQIVND (reference sequence). The CDR3 spells CASNPAGYSNQPQHF. CDR3 in DNA: TGTGCCAGTAACCCGGCGGGGTATAGCAATCAGCCCCAGCATTTT.

This chain connects TRBV6-1 to TRBJ2-7; 8 nucleotides align to TRBD2. The CDR3 runs to 13 residues. The trim removed 9 bases at V and 2 bases at J, leaving 6 bases unmatched. The germline V gene encodes CDR1 MNHNS and CDR2 SASEGT. The CDR3, as DNA: TGTGCCAGTGGGCTAGCGGGTGCCTACGAGCAGTACTTC. The encoded protein is CASGLAGAYEQYF.

Comment on this clone: Other DNA sequences from this sample encode an identical CDR3 as well. The chain recombines TRBV30 with TRBJ2-3, with 7 nucleotides matching TRBD1. Trimming cost V 0 bases and J 1 base; bases outside gene matches: 1. The germline gives CDR1 GTSNPN, CDR2 SVGIG (reference sequence). The CDR3 has 14 residues. This CDR3 reads CAWSVGGGTDTQYF. The CDR3 DNA sequence: TGTGCCTGGAGTGTAGGGGGCGGCACAGATACGCAGTATTTT.

The V and J genes are TRBV7-6 and TRBJ2-2; 10 nucleotides align to TRBD2. This CDR3 comprises 16 residues. The germline CDR1 and CDR2 sequences are SGHVS and FNYEAQ. The V gene end was trimmed by 6 bases and the J gene end by 0 bases; junction bases not matched to a gene: 4. CDR3 in amino acids: CASRLSGGANTGELFF. As DNA, the CDR3 is TGTGCCAGCAGGTTGAGCGGGGGGGCGAACACCGGGGAGCTGTTTTTT.

This clone occurred many times. The genes are TRBV2 and TRBJ1-5; perhaps TRBD1 as D (6 bases). The CDR3 consists of 14 residues. Germline V gene sequence: CDR1 SNHLY, CDR2 FYNNEI. The V and J ends lost 7 bases and 1 base respectively, with 11 bases between them. The CDR3 DNA sequence: TGTGCCAGCACCCTAGACAGGAGCAATCAGCCCCAGCATTTT. It yields the protein CASTLDRSNQPQHF.

The V gene is TRBV19, the J gene TRBJ1-1; D gene uncertain. The length of the CDR3 is 15 residues. Per the germline V gene, CDR1 is LNHDA and CDR2 is SQIVND (reference sequence). V lost 5 bases and J lost 0, with 13 bases in between. CDR3 in DNA: TGTGCCAGTAGTCTCGGGATTGGTGTGAACACTGAAGCTTTCTTT. This codes for CASSLGIGVNTEAFF.

V usage is TRBV29-1 and J usage is TRBJ1-5, with unresolved D. CDR3 length equals 13 residues. Germline V gene sequence: CDR1 SQVTM, CDR2 ANQGSEA. V was cut by 7 bases and J by 7 bases, with 17 bases left in between. The chain's CDR3 is CSAKTAPGQPQHF. CDR3 DNA sequence: TGCAGCGCCAAGACGGCCCCGGGGCAGCCCCAGCATTTT.

CDR3 nucleotides: TGTGCCAGCAGTGGCCCCGGGGGGGGAAACACTGAAGCTTTCTTT. This gives the protein CASSGPGGGNTEAFF. This chain joins TRBV25-1 and TRBJ1-1, with D tentatively TRBD1 (5 bases). The CDR3 runs to 15 residues. Between the trimmed V and J ends, which lost 4 bases and 2 bases, there was a span of 14 bases. CDR1 is MGHDK and CDR2 is SYGVNS in the germline V gene. Variable domain in full (rest from reference TRBV25-1 and TRBJ1-1): EADIYQTPRYLVIGTGKKITLECSQTMGHDKMYWYQQDPGMELHLIHYSYGVNSTEKGDLSSESTVSRIRTEHFPLTLESARPSHTSQYLCASSGPGGGNTEAFFGQGTRLTVV.

V and J are TRBV19 and TRBJ1-5; the D gene is possibly TRBD1 (6 bases). V was pared by 4 bases and J by 6 bases, with 22 bases between. CDR1 LNHDA and CDR2 SQIVND come from the germline V gene (reference sequence). The CDR3 is 17 residues long. CDR3 nucleotide sequence: TGTGCCAGTAGTACTCCACCCGGGACATCGAGGGGTCAGCCCCAGCATTTT. This sequence encodes CASSTPPGTSRGQPQHF. Full variable domain (missing parts from reference TRBV19 and TRBJ1-5): DGGITQSPKYLFRKEGQNVTLSCEQNLNHDAMYWYRQDPGQGLRLIYYSQIVNDFQKGDIAEGYSVSREKKESFPLTVTSAQKNPTAFYLCASSTPPGTSRGQPQHFGDGTRLSIL.

The J gene is TRBJ1-5, the V gene TRBV19; TRBD1 matches 10 bases. The CDR3 has 15 amino acids. The germline V gene encodes CDR1 LNHDA and CDR2 SQIVND (reference sequence). The V and J ends lost 7 bases and 3 bases, in that order; junction bases with no gene match: 6. The DNA of the CDR3 is TGTGCCAGTAACCCGGGACAGGGGAACAATCAGCCCCAGCATTTT. This sequence encodes CASNPGQGNNQPQHF.

The chain combines TRBV27 with TRBJ2-2; 8 positions agree with TRBD1. This CDR3 spans 14 amino acids. The trim removed 3 bases at V and 5 bases at J, leaving 2 bases unmatched. Germline V lookup: CDR1 MNHEY, CDR2 SMNVEV (reference sequence). The chain's CDR3 is CASSFRQGTGELFF. CDR3 DNA: TGTGCCAGCAGTTTTAGACAGGGGACCGGGGAGCTGTTTTTT.

The chain has TRBV4-3 and TRBJ2-2; the D is unclear. CDR1 LGHNA and CDR2 YSLEER come from the germline V gene. The germline V and J ends were trimmed by 0 bases and 1 base, with 6 bases remaining between them. The CDR3 is 15 amino acids. The CDR3 region is CASSQDLLNTGELFF. CDR3 nucleotides: TGCGCCAGCAGCCAAGATCTTCTGAACACCGGGGAGCTGTTTTTT.

This chain links TRBV15 with TRBJ2-2, with 10 bases matching TRBD2. The V gene end was trimmed by 5 bases and the J gene end by 4 bases; junction bases not matched to a gene: 4. This CDR3 is 15 amino acids long. The germline V gene has CDR1 LNHNV and CDR2 YYDKDF (reference sequence). CDR3 region: CATSLSGRATGELFF. CDR3 DNA: TGTGCCACCAGCCTAAGCGGGAGGGCCACCGGGGAGCTGTTTTTT.

The chain couples TRBV29-1 to TRBJ2-7; 8 nucleotides line up with TRBD1. Germline V CDR1 and CDR2: SQVTM, ANQGSEA. This CDR3 has 14 residues. J lost 4 bases, V lost 5 bases, and 10 bases had no gene match. The CDR3 DNA reads TGCAGCGTTCGTCCGACAGGGGTGGGGTACGAGCAGTACTTC. Translated: CSVRPTGVGYEQYF.

The chain uses TRBV7-3 and TRBJ2-5; 7 bases are shared with TRBD2. CDR1 is SGHTA and CDR2 is FQGTGA in the germline V gene. The CDR3 totals 16 residues. The J segment lost 1 base and the V segment lost 5 bases, leaving 10 bases of the junction unmatched. Written as DNA, the CDR3 is TGTGCCAGCAGCCCTACGGGGGGAACTACCCAAGAGACCCAGTACTTC. This translates into CASSPTGGTTQETQYF.

In its sample, this clone was seen once. This chain joins TRBV7-2 and TRBJ2-7; D possibly corresponds to TRBD1 (6 bases). Trimming pared 5 bases from V and 8 bases from J, leaving 10 bases between. This CDR3 comprises 11 residues. Germline V gene lookup returns CDR1 SGHTA and CDR2 FQGNSA. CDR3 protein: CASSRTGKQYF. As DNA, the CDR3 is TGTGCCAGCAGCAGAACAGGGAAGCAGTACTTC.

The CDR3 loop is CASSLYYYPSSYNEQFF. CDR3 bases: TGTGCCAGCAGCCTCTACTACTACCCCTCCTCCTACAATGAGCAGTTCTTC. This chain joins TRBV11-2 and TRBJ2-1, with D hard to call. The V gene lost 5 bases and the J gene lost 0 bases, with 17 bases spanning the gap. CDR1 is SGHAT, CDR2 FQNNGV, per germline. The CDR3 contains 17 residues.

The chain carries TRBV19 and TRBJ2-6; TRBD1 might be the D (6 bases). This CDR3 is 16 amino acids long. V lost 8 bases and J lost 4, with 18 bases in between. Germline CDR1 is LNHDA and CDR2 is SQIVND (reference sequence). Here the CDR3 DNA reads TGTGCCAGTGTACGAACAGGGTTTTCCGGGGCCAACGTCCTGACTTTC. This gives the protein CASVRTGFSGANVLTF. Drawing the rest from reference TRBV19 and TRBJ2-6, the complete variable domain is DGGITQSPKYLFRKEGQNVTLSCEQNLNHDAMYWYRQDPGQGLRLIYYSQIVNDFQKGDIAEGYSVSREKKESFPLTVTSAQKNPTAFYLCASVRTGFSGANVLTFGAGSRLTVL.

The rearrangement joins TRBV10-3 to TRBJ2-6; D gene unclear. Trimming left V 0 bases short and J 0 bases short, with 3 bases between. CDR1 is ENHRY, CDR2 SYGVKD, per germline. CDR3 length: 15 amino acids. CDR3 sequence: CAISESYSGANVLTF. The CDR3 DNA follows: TGTGCCATCAGTGAGTCTTACTCTGGGGCCAACGTCCTGACTTTC.

This chain links TRBV4-2 with TRBJ1-2; 7 bases fit TRBD1. CDR1 LGHNA and CDR2 YNFKEQ come from the germline V gene. The CDR3 length is 14 residues. J was trimmed by 4 bases and V by 2 bases; bases with no gene match: 4. CDR3 residues: CASSQRQGPYGYTF. For the CDR3, the DNA is TGTGCCAGCAGCCAACGACAGGGACCCTATGGCTACACCTTC.

The CDR3 reads CASSPGNYGYTF. The DNA of the CDR3 is TGTGCCAGCAGCCCAGGGAACTATGGCTACACCTTC. The V and J genes are TRBV12-3 or TRBV12-4 and TRBJ1-2; the D gene is possibly TRBD1 (5 bases). The CDR3 extends over 12 amino acids. V was clipped by 6 bases and J by 2 bases, with 7 bases between them.

This chain joins TRBV24-1 and TRBJ2-1; no reliable D call. The germline V gene encodes CDR1 KGHDR and CDR2 SFDVKD. The ends were cut back, 5 bases at V and 9 bases at J, with 13 bases in the middle. This CDR3 has 13 amino acids. For the CDR3, the DNA is TGTGCCACCAGTGTCCTACCCGGCGGTGAGCAGTTCTTC. It codes for CATSVLPGGEQFF.

This rearrangement joins TRBV19 to TRBJ2-2, with D maybe TRBD2 (6 bases). Germline assignment: CDR1 LNHDA and CDR2 SQIVND (reference sequence). This CDR3 contains 15 residues. Deletions cut 8 bases from V and 7 bases from J, with 20 bases between. CDR3: CASHRPGTYGGELFF. The CDR3, as DNA: TGTGCCAGTCATCGCCCCGGGACTTACGGCGGGGAGCTGTTTTTT.

This clone was seen only a few times. The V gene is TRBV29-1, the J gene TRBJ1-4; D may be TRBD1 (5 bases). This CDR3 is 12 amino acids long. The germline CDR1 and CDR2 sequences are SQVTM and ANQGSEA. V dropped 7 bases and J dropped 7 bases, with 13 bases sitting between them. The CDR3 protein is CSARDFGEKLFF. The CDR3 bases are TGCAGCGCCCGGGACTTTGGTGAAAAACTGTTTTTT.

This clone occurred once. The rearrangement links TRBV5-6 to TRBJ2-5, with 8 bases matching TRBD1. CDR1 and CDR2 (germline): SGHDT, YYEEEE. The CDR3 spans 14 residues. Losses at the gene ends were 4 bases for V and 4 bases for J; bases not matched to a gene: 6. The CDR3 protein is CASSLTGVGETQYF. In DNA, the CDR3 is TGTGCCAGCAGCCTGACAGGGGTGGGAGAGACCCAGTACTTC.

The chain employs TRBV5-6 and TRBJ2-7, with D tentatively TRBD2 (5 bases). The CDR3 spans 13 residues. Germline loops: CDR1 SGHDT, CDR2 YYEEEE. V lost 1 base, J lost 5 bases, and 10 bases lay in between. CDR3 in DNA: TGTGCCAGCAGCTTGTATGGAGCGGACGAGCAGTACTTC. It codes for CASSLYGADEQYF.